This T cell receptor beta chain comes out of a study of cytomegalovirus exposure and HLA in healthy donors. Points from the study as a whole: Later analysis demonstrated an association between a missense DCLRE1C variant and TCR beta V- and J-gene trimming. The authors later found HLA-associated TCR beta chains more clonally expanded than equally common others. Available immune exposure information was restricted to CMV serostatus only.

Points on this clone: Its matching antigen is unknown.

At the time of sampling, donors were nominally healthy, though unrecorded immune exposures were likely. The CDR3 runs 17 residues. CDR1 and CDR2 from the germline V gene are MGHRA and YSYEKL. J was trimmed by 3 bases and V by 1 base; bases with no gene match: 8. PCR primers comprised 60 Vbeta and 13 Jbeta primers. Sequencing used immunoSEQ multiplex PCR; TCRdb keeps in-frame clones, though not all of them. This sample's table reports tens of thousands of clones. The sequenced sample consisted of PBMCs. The TCR sequence derives from a female donor in good health and CMV-seropositive. This chain uses TRBV4-1 with TRBJ2-3, with TRBD2 matching over 9 bases. The CDR3 loop reads CASSQGRTSVRTDTQYF. Here the CDR3 DNA reads TGCGCCAGCAGCCAAGGCCGGACTAGCGTGAGGACAGATACGCAGTATTTT.